What follows are 30 T cell receptor beta chains derived from one specimen sequenced in a study of CD8 T cells in Susac syndrome. RNA, at about 0.45 to 1 ug, was reverse transcribed with random hexamers. TCRdb reprocessed the immunoSEQ multiplex PCR reads via MiXCR and lists one record per CDR3 protein. The sample has roughly 150,000 distinct CDR3 sequences; 95% to 96% are singletons. Sequenced material: CD8+ T cells from PBMCs. These receptors came from a human donor with multiple sclerosis.

This chain links TRBV14 with TRBJ2-5; D perhaps matches TRBD2 (6 bases). In germline, CDR1 is SGHDN, CDR2 FVKESK. The CDR3 consists of 15 residues. V gave up 4 bases and J gave up 2 bases, with 14 bases separating them. DNA of the CDR3: TGTGCCAGCAGCCCTTGGCGGGGAGCTCAAGAGACCCAGTACTTC. This encodes CASSPWRGAQETQYF.

The chain employs TRBV15 and TRBJ1-1; D unclear. Trimming removed 6 bases from V and 1 base from J, with 9 bases in between. Looked up from germline, CDR1 is LNHNV and CDR2 is YYDKDF (reference sequence). The CDR3 covers 13 residues. CDR3 loop: CATRDKGNTEAFF. CDR3 in DNA: TGTGCCACCAGGGATAAGGGGAACACTGAAGCTTTCTTT.

J is TRBJ2-1 and V is TRBV30; 7 positions agree with TRBD2. The CDR3 is 12 amino acids. Germline V gives CDR1 GTSNPN, CDR2 SVGIG (reference sequence). The junction had 8 bases not matched to a gene; V was cut back by 3 bases and J by 12 bases. The CDR3 DNA follows: TGTGCCTGGAGCCCCAAAGCGGGATGGCAGTTCTTC. Translation gives CAWSPKAGWQFF. Drawing the rest from reference TRBV30 and TRBJ2-1, the complete variable domain is SQTIHQWPATLVQPVGSPLSLECTVEGTSNPNLYWYRQAAGRGLQLLFYSVGIGQISSEVPQNLSASRPQDRQFILSSKKLLLSDSGFYLCAWSPKAGWQFFGPGTRLTVL.

This clonotype was seen once. CDR3 region: CASSYSSGKAFF. The CDR3 nucleotides read TGTGCCAGCAGTTACTCGTCAGGGAAAGCTTTCTTT. The genes are TRBV6-5 and TRBJ1-1, with a tentative D call TRBD1 (5 bases). V dropped 0 bases and J dropped 9 bases, with 8 bases sitting between them. Germline loops: CDR1 MNHEY, CDR2 SVGAGI. This CDR3 spans 12 amino acids.

The CDR3 DNA reads as TGCAGCGTCCTTCTTGTGGGCGGCAGCTCCTACGAGCAGTACTTC. As protein: CSVLLVGGSSYEQYF. This chain joins TRBV29-1 and TRBJ2-7, with unresolved D. Trimming removed 6 bases from V and 0 bases from J, with 18 bases in between. Per germline, CDR1 SQVTM and CDR2 ANQGSEA. CDR3 size: 15 residues.

The gene calls are TRBV29-1 and TRBJ2-3; D is possibly TRBD1 (7 bases). Trimming removed 7 bases at V and 5 bases at J, with 19 bases between. Per the germline V gene, CDR1 is SQVTM and CDR2 is ANQGSEA. The CDR3 has 14 amino acids. The CDR3 coding sequence is TGCAGCGCCGGACAGGAGGGAGCGGGAGATACGCAGTATTTT. Amino acid sequence: CSAGQEGAGDTQYF.

This chain links TRBV15 with TRBJ2-2; D may be TRBD1 or TRBD2 (5 bases each). Germline CDR1 LNHNV, CDR2 YYDKDF (reference sequence). The CDR3 sequence is 13 residues long. V gave up 8 bases and J gave up 5 bases, with 12 bases separating them. This CDR3 is CATGTEGTGELFF. In nucleotides, the CDR3 is TGTGCCACCGGGACCGAGGGTACCGGGGAGCTGTTTTTT.

The gene calls are TRBV14 and TRBJ1-2; D gene uncertain. Germline lookup yields CDR1 SGHDN and CDR2 FVKESK. Trimming took off 4 bases at V and 7 bases at J, with 13 bases between the two ends. The CDR3 is 13 amino acids. The CDR3 here is CASSLLGVGGYTF. The CDR3 coding sequence is TGTGCCAGCAGCCTATTAGGAGTAGGTGGCTACACCTTC.

This rearrangement joins TRBV13 to TRBJ2-5; 10 bases map to TRBD2. CDR3 length: 17 amino acids. With V trimmed by 0 bases and J by 2 bases, 6 bases remained unmatched. Germline CDR1 PRHDT, CDR2 FYEKMQ (reference sequence). CDR3 residues: CASSLGLAGARQETQYF. CDR3 DNA sequence: TGTGCCAGCAGCTTAGGGCTAGCGGGGGCCCGACAAGAGACCCAGTACTTC.

The CDR3, as DNA: TGTGCCTGGAGTGCAGGGGGGAACACTGAAGCTTTCTTT. The encoded protein is CAWSAGGNTEAFF. The chain uses TRBV30 and TRBJ1-1, with TRBD1 matching over 7 bases. The trim removed 1 base at V and 1 base at J, leaving 0 bases unmatched. The CDR3 sequence is 13 residues long. Germline assignment: CDR1 GTSNPN and CDR2 SVGIG (reference sequence).

The chain carries TRBV7-9 and TRBJ1-1, with unresolved D. This CDR3 is built from 12 residues. The germline CDR1 and CDR2 sequences are SEHNR and FQNEAQ (reference sequence). Trimming pared 5 bases from V and 7 bases from J, leaving 11 bases between. CDR3 region: CASSASGGEAFF. CDR3 nucleotide sequence: TGTGCCAGCAGCGCCAGCGGCGGTGAAGCTTTCTTT.

The V gene is TRBV13, the J gene TRBJ2-2, with 8 positions matching TRBD1. CDR3 length: 14 residues. The V gene end was trimmed by 6 bases and the J gene end by 4 bases; junction bases not matched to a gene: 4. Germline V gene data show CDR1 as PRHDT and CDR2 as FYEKMQ (reference sequence). In nucleotides, the CDR3 is TGTGCCAGCAGGGACGACAGGGGCACCGGGGAGCTGTTTTTT. Translation gives CASRDDRGTGELFF.

The chain combines TRBV3-1 with TRBJ1-5; tentative D call: TRBD1 (6 bases). Trimming left V 3 bases short and J 5 bases short, with 11 bases between. Germline CDR1 and CDR2: LGHDT and YNNKEL (reference sequence). There are 14 residues in the CDR3. This CDR3 reads CASSHWGADQPQHF. The CDR3 DNA sequence: TGTGCCAGCAGCCACTGGGGGGCCGATCAGCCCCAGCATTTT.

The chain combines TRBV7-9 with TRBJ2-3; 9 nucleotides agree with TRBD2. The CDR3 extends over 14 amino acids. V shed 11 bases and J 2 bases; nucleotides not matched to a gene: 8. Germline assignment: CDR1 SEHNR and CDR2 FQNEAQ (reference sequence). The CDR3 sequence is CAGRAGGYTDTQYF. CDR3 bases: TGTGCCGGGAGAGCGGGGGGATACACAGATACGCAGTATTTT.

This clonotype was seen once. The chain has TRBV15 and TRBJ2-1; tentatively, D is TRBD1 (6 bases). CDR1 is LNHNV, CDR2 YYDKDF, per germline (reference sequence). The CDR3 covers 15 residues. V was cut by 3 bases and J by 7 bases, with 16 bases left in between. CDR3 protein: CATSSRDNRGNEQFF. The CDR3 DNA is TGTGCCACCAGCAGCCGGGACAACCGAGGGAATGAGCAGTTCTTC.

This clonotype was detected a few times. This chain joins TRBV7-9 and TRBJ2-5; D possibly corresponds to TRBD1 (6 bases). The CDR3 covers 16 residues. V was clipped by 1 base and J by 5 bases, with 17 bases between them. The germline gives CDR1 SEHNR, CDR2 FQNEAQ (reference sequence). CDR3 sequence: CASSLGAGTPQETQYF. The CDR3 DNA reads as TGTGCCAGCAGCTTAGGGGCCGGGACACCCCAGGAGACCCAGTACTTC.

The V gene is TRBV2, the J gene TRBJ2-7; D is unresolved. The CDR3 runs to 12 residues. Germline V CDR1 and CDR2: SNHLY, FYNNEI. V was pared by 4 bases and J by 2 bases, with 6 bases between. The CDR3 coding sequence is TGTGCCAGCAGTGCCTCCCCCTACGAGCAGTACTTC. Translated, it gives CASSASPYEQYF.

V and J are TRBV5-4 and TRBJ2-3, with a possible D match to TRBD1 (6 bases). Germline assignment: CDR1 SGHNT and CDR2 YYREEE (reference sequence). V lost 3 bases, J lost 3 bases, and 20 bases lay in between. This CDR3 spans 17 amino acids. The CDR3 bases are TGTGCCAGCAGCTGGATCCCCAGGGGACAATCGACAGATACGCAGTATTTT. Amino acids: CASSWIPRGQSTDTQYF. Full variable domain (remainder filled in from reference TRBV5-4 and TRBJ2-3): ETGVTQSPTHLIKTRGQQVTLRCSSQSGHNTVSWYQQALGQGPQFIFQYYREEENGRGNFPPRFSGLQFPNYSSELNVNALELDDSALYLCASSWIPRGQSTDTQYFGPGTRLTVL.

The chain recombines TRBV7-3 with TRBJ2-3; D is possibly TRBD1 or TRBD2 (5 bases each). Trimming took 6 bases from V and 1 from J, leaving 20 bases between them. Germline CDR1 reads SGHTA; CDR2 reads FQGTGA. This CDR3 region has 17 residues. CDR3 DNA sequence: TGTGCCAGCAGTCTACCTTCACGGGGACCGCGCACAGATACGCAGTATTTT. Translating gives CASSLPSRGPRTDTQYF. The variable domain in full, completed from reference TRBV7-3 and TRBJ2-3, reads GAGVSQTPSNKVTEKGKYVELRCDPISGHTALYWYRQSLGQGPEFLIYFQGTGAADDSGLPNDRFFAVRPEGSVSTLKIQRTERGDSAVYLCASSLPSRGPRTDTQYFGPGTRLTVL.

A few counts support this clonotype. This chain joins TRBV6-5 and TRBJ1-2; D unclear. Germline values: CDR1 MNHEY, CDR2 SVGAGI. The ends were cut back, 2 bases at V and 6 bases at J, with 4 bases in the middle. This CDR3 comprises 11 residues. This chain's CDR3 is CASSYGDGYTF. The CDR3, as DNA: TGTGCCAGCAGTTACGGGGATGGCTACACCTTC.

J is TRBJ2-7 and V is TRBV20-1; TRBD2 is a possible D gene (5 bases). Germline CDR1 is DFQATT and CDR2 is SNEGSKA (reference sequence). The V gene lost 5 bases and the J gene lost 4 bases, with 21 bases spanning the gap. The CDR3 extends over 15 amino acids. The DNA of the CDR3 is TGCAGTGCTTCCCAGCCCGGGCCCACGGGGTACGAGCAGTACTTC. Translating gives CSASQPGPTGYEQYF.

The V call is TRBV3-1, the J call TRBJ2-5, with a tentative D call TRBD2 (5 bases). CDR1 is LGHDT and CDR2 is YNNKEL in the germline V gene (reference sequence). Trimming cost V 4 bases and J 6 bases, with 15 bases left between them. CDR3 size: 14 residues. The CDR3 reads CASSRRDMVKTQYF. CDR3 bases: TGTGCCAGCAGCCGCCGGGATATGGTGAAGACCCAGTACTTC.

The rearrangement uses TRBV27 and TRBJ2-5; 8 nucleotides match TRBD2. Germline V gene lookup returns CDR1 MNHEY and CDR2 SMNVEV (reference sequence). V was clipped by 3 bases and J by 3 bases; unmatched bases: 6. This CDR3 is 15 amino acids long. In DNA form, the CDR3 reads TGTGCCAGCAGTTTCTCAGCGGGGGCGGAAGAGACCCAGTACTTC. Encoded protein: CASSFSAGAEETQYF.

The chain recombines TRBV12-5 with TRBJ1-1; D may be TRBD1 (5 bases). The CDR3 is 14 residues long. Germline-derived CDR1 and CDR2 are LGHNT and FRNRAP. V lost 6 bases and J lost 0, with 11 bases in between. The CDR3 bases are TGTGCTAGTGGACAGACAGCCATGAACACTGAAGCTTTCTTT. This sequence encodes CASGQTAMNTEAFF.

CDR3 region: CASSLTGDNTEAFF. In DNA, the CDR3 is TGTGCCAGCAGCCTTACCGGGGACAACACTGAAGCTTTCTTT. The V gene is TRBV12-3 or TRBV12-4, the J gene TRBJ1-1, with a possible D match to TRBD1 (5 bases). This CDR3 has 14 residues. The V gene lost 6 bases and the J gene lost 2 bases, with 13 bases spanning the gap.

This clonotype occurred once. The chain has TRBV30 and TRBJ2-3; D perhaps matches TRBD2 (7 bases). The germline gives CDR1 GTSNPN, CDR2 SVGIG (reference sequence). The CDR3 loop spans 12 amino acids. CDR3 DNA sequence: TGTGCTAGGGGGGGTAATTCAGATACGCAGTATTTT. Amino acid sequence: CARGGNSDTQYF.

CDR3 amino acids: CASSQDYYGGGTDTQYF. The CDR3 nucleotides read TGTGCCAGCAGCCAAGATTACTACGGGGGAGGCACAGATACGCAGTATTTT. The V and J genes are TRBV3-1 and TRBJ2-3, with D possibly TRBD2 on 6 matching bases. Trimming removed 0 bases from V and 1 base from J, with 14 bases in between. From germline, CDR1 is LGHDT and CDR2 YNNKEL (reference sequence). There are 17 residues in the CDR3.

The chain carries TRBV18 and TRBJ2-7, with D maybe TRBD1 (7 bases). V was trimmed by 3 bases and J by 2 bases, leaving 11 bases between them. CDR3 length equals 14 residues. Germline-derived CDR1 and CDR2 are KGHSH and LQKENI. For the CDR3, the DNA is TGTGCCAGCTCACCCGGGGGACAGACCTACGAGCAGTACTTC. It yields the protein CASSPGGQTYEQYF.

The V and J genes are TRBV5-1 and TRBJ2-3, with 8 nucleotides matching TRBD1. This CDR3 has 17 residues. V was pared by 0 bases and J by 0 bases, with 6 bases of the junction left unmatched. Germline V CDR1 and CDR2: SGHRS, YFSETQ. The CDR3 region is CASSLDQGALSTDTQYF. The CDR3 DNA is TGCGCCAGCAGCTTGGATCAGGGGGCCCTGAGCACAGATACGCAGTATTTT.

CDR3 DNA sequence: TGTGCCAGCAGTTTAGTTGGGATAGAAGAGACCCAGTACTTC. Amino acids: CASSLVGIEETQYF. This rearrangement joins TRBV12-3 or TRBV12-4 to TRBJ2-5; no clear D. The V and J ends lost 1 base and 3 bases respectively, with 9 bases between them. The CDR3 covers 14 residues.